Shown below are 4 T cell receptor beta chains from a single sample sequenced in a study of T cell repertoires in cytomegalovirus infection. TCRdb fed the reads into MiXCR, producing one record per CDR3 protein. The sample yields roughly 300,000 distinct CDR3 sequences, about a quarter seen once. Material: PBMCs. All receptors derive from a human donor in good health (CMV status not recorded). Some clones in this sample may be carry-over from other donors' samples.

The chain is built from TRBV27 and TRBJ1-1, with no clear D. V was clipped by 2 bases and J by 1 base, with 11 bases between them. Germline CDR1 and CDR2: MNHEY and SMNVEV (reference sequence). The CDR3 has 15 amino acids. The CDR3 coding sequence is TGTGCCAGCAGTTTAAAGGGTCTTGGGAACACTGAAGCTTTCTTT. This codes for CASSLKGLGNTEAFF.

In this sample, this clonotype turned up many times. This chain uses TRBV7-8 with TRBJ2-2; maybe TRBD2 (5 bases). Between the trimmed V and J ends, which lost 5 bases and 7 bases, there was a span of 17 bases. Per germline, CDR1 SGHVS and CDR2 FQNEAQ. This CDR3 has 15 residues. The CDR3 loop reads CASSVDPARGGELFF. CDR3 coding DNA: TGTGCCAGCAGCGTAGATCCCGCTCGGGGCGGGGAGCTGTTTTTT.

This sequence joins TRBV5-1 and TRBJ2-3; perhaps TRBD1 as D (6 bases). The V end was cut by 6 bases, the J end by 0 bases, with 8 bases between. The V gene's germline CDR1 is SGHRS and CDR2 YFSETQ. The CDR3 consists of 13 residues. In DNA form, the CDR3 reads TGCGCCAGCACTCAGGGGAGCACAGATACGCAGTATTTT. It specifies CASTQGSTDTQYF.

This clonotype was observed a few times. The rearrangement links TRBV28 to TRBJ1-1, with D maybe TRBD1 (5 bases). Germline CDR1 is MDHEN and CDR2 is SYDVKM. V lost 8 bases, J lost 6 bases, and 13 bases lay in between. The CDR3 has 12 amino acids. The CDR3 bases are TGTGCCAGCGCTTGGGGCGCCTCTGAAGCTTTCTTT. Translating gives CASAWGASEAFF.